Detailed here is one T cell receptor (beta chain). This clonotype was detected ten times or more. No antigen is known for it. No base quality information exists; no much larger clone differs at one position. Sequencing was carried out with an Illumina HiSeq 2000. TCR beta chain libraries were generated through multiplex PCR amplification. The amplified TCR beta chain products were analyzed by high-throughput sequencing. Using fastp at Q25 and MiXCR, TCRdb reprocessed the public reads and kept productive beta chains. Under each unique CDR3 protein, matching rows form one entry showing the most common genes and DNA. The sample includes 250,000 or so distinct CDR3 sequences, with about 30% observed a single time. The ten largest clones add up to over 0.95% of the sample. Including the terminal cysteine and phenylalanine, the CDR3 comprises 15 residues. Kept here is only the CDR3 DNA, which spans 45 bases and is read in frame from base 1. CDR1 and CDR2, per the germline V gene, are LGHNT and FRNRAP. A distance of 14 bases separates the germline ends of V and J, which lose 3 bases and 5 bases respectively.

The sample is drawn from a study of breast tumors, draining lymph nodes, adjacent tissues (dated by TCRdb to about 2016). Regarding the research as a whole: In breast cancer patients, the study compared the TCR beta repertoires of tumor, adjacent nontumor tissue and axillary lymph nodes. In human breast cancer, the study set out to assess how tumor, surrounding tissue and draining lymph node repertoires relate to one another and whether T cells might be exchanged between them. Points the paper makes about the study in general: Tumors showed preferential V and J gene usage, and their T-cell repertoire diversity fell below that of lymph nodes yet above that of nontumor tissue. Rather than being directly demonstrated, the conclusion that tumor T cells originate in lymph nodes was presented as consistent with a hypothesis. Tumor and nontumor tissue repertoires were found to be significantly more similar in luminal-like than in basal-like breast cancer. The data were considered consistent with most tumor T cells being derived from the lymph node and subsequently expanding within tumor tissue.

The axillary draining lymph nodes of breast cancer patients were the source of the lymph node samples. The chain is encoded by TRBV12-5 joined to TRBJ2-1; TRBD2 is a weak D gene call, 5 bases matching. The sequencing sample was made of axillary lymph node tissue. The receptor's source is a female donor with breast cancer. Some clones in this sample may be carry-over from other donors' samples. This receptor has the CDR3 CASGLFREKNNEQFF. The sequenced DNA: TGTGCTAGTGGTTTATTTAGGGAGAAGAACAATGAGCAGTTCTTC.